This T cell receptor beta chain is drawn from a study of shared clonotypes between healthy human individuals. Points from the study as a whole: When naive CD4 clonotypes were compared across a few donors, 4% to 6.5% were shared. In contrast to clonotypes shared by all four donors, non-shared clonotypes had lower generation probabilities.

From germline, CDR1 is MNHEY and CDR2 SMNVEV (reference sequence). Trimming stripped 5 bases from V and 4 bases from J, with 15 bases between. The CDR3 runs to 15 residues. Healthy and HIV-negative, the adult donors had no recent acute infections or vaccinations. A CD45RA-negative memory subset and a CD45RA+ naive subset were separated from the CD4+ cells. Worth noting for this clone: Its antigen remains unknown.

The data were produced by immunoSEQ multiplex PCR, yet TCRdb's version contains in-frame clones alone and is incomplete. This sample has about 730,000 clones; approximately 72% occur once, and the top ten carry under 2%. This sequence was found in a woman aged 25 to 45 in good health. The sample consisted of memory CD4+ T cells sorted from blood. Sample subset: CD45RA-negative fraction. The gene calls are TRBV27 and TRBJ1-5, with D unclear. The chain's CDR3 is CASSPLWGGNQPQHF. The CDR3 DNA is TGTGCCAGCAGTCCGCTGTGGGGTGGAAATCAGCCCCAGCATTTT.